The clone carrying this T cell receptor (beta chain) was detected many times. Its antigen is as yet unknown. The data stem from a study of T cells after yellow fever vaccination. General study findings and limits: The bulk population could contribute abundant contaminating clonotypes to FACS-sorted repertoires.

It was through 5'RACE template switching that TCR cDNA was made, with a universal primer site and UMIs added. TCRdb analysed the 5' RACE reads with MiXCR anew, one entry per CDR3 protein. The table records under 250,000 distinct CDR3 sequences, less than 8.5% of them present only once. CDR3 length equals 14 residues. Germline lookup yields CDR1 MNHEY and CDR2 SVGEGT. V lost 6 bases to trimming and J lost 5 bases, with 16 bases between them. The receptor was derived from a man aged 30 to 45 who received the YFV17D yellow fever vaccine. This chain joins TRBV6-2 or TRBV6-3 and TRBJ1-1, with D uncertain. Material: CD4+ T cells sorted from PBMCs, obtained 15 days after the yellow fever booster vaccination. The CDR3: CASSPKSLRTEAFF. In DNA form, the CDR3 reads TGTGCCAGCAGCCCAAAGAGTCTTCGGACTGAAGCTTTCTTT.